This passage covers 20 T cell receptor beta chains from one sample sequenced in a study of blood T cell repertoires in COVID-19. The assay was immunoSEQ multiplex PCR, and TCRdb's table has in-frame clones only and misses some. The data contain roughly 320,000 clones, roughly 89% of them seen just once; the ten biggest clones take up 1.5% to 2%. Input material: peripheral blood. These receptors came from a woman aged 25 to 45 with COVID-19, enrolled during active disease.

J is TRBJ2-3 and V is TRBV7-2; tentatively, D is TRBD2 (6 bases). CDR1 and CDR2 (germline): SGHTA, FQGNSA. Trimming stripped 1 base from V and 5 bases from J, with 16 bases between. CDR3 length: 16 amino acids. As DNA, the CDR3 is TGTGCCAGCAGCTTAGTGGAGGGTTTCCCCTTAGATACGCAGTATTTT. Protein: CASSLVEGFPLDTQYF.

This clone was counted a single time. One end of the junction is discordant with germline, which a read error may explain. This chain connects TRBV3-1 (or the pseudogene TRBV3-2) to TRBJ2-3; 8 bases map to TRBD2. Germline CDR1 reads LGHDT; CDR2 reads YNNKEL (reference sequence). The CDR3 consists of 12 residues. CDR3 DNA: TGTGCCAGCAGCCCGCGGGGGGAAAGACGAAATTTT. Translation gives CASSPRGERRNF.

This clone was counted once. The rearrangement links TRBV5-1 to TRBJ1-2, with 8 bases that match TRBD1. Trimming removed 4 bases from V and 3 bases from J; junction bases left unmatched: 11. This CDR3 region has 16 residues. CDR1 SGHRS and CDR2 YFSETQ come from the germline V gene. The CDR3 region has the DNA TGCGCCAGCAGCCCCTCCGGGGGACAGGCGGACTATGGCTACACCTTC. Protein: CASSPSGGQADYGYTF.

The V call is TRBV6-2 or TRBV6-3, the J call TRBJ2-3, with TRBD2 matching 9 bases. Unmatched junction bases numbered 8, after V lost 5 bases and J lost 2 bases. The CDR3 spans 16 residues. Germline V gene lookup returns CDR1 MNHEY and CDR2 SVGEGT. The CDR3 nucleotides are TGTGCCAGCAGTCCGCTTCGCGGGGGGGCCACAGATACGCAGTATTTT. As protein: CASSPLRGGATDTQYF.

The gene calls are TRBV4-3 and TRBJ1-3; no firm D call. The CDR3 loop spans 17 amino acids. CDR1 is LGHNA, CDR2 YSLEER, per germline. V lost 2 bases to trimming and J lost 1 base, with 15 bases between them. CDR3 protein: CASSQSESRKSGNTIYF. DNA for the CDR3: TGCGCCAGCAGCCAATCGGAGAGCAGAAAGTCTGGAAACACCATATATTTT.

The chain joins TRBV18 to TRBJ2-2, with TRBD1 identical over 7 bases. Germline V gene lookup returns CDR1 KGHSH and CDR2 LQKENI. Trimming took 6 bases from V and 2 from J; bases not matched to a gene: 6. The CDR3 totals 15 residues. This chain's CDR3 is CASSEQGTNTGELFF. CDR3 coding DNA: TGTGCCAGCTCGGAACAGGGGACAAACACCGGGGAGCTGTTTTTT.

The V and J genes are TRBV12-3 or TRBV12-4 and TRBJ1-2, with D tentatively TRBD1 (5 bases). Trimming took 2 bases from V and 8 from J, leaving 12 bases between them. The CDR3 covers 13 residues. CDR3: CASSLNPGQGYTF. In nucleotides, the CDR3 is TGTGCCAGCAGTTTAAATCCAGGGCAAGGCTACACCTTC.

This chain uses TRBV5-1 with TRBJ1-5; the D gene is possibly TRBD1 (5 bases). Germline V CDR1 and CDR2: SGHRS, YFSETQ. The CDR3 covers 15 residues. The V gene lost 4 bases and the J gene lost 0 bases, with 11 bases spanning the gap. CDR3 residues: CASSAAGYSNQPQHF. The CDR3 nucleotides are TGCGCCAGCAGCGCAGCAGGGTATAGCAATCAGCCCCAGCATTTT.

The CDR3 reads CASRADKGSGNEQFF. As DNA, the CDR3 is TGTGCCAGCAGAGCAGACAAGGGTAGCGGCAATGAGCAGTTCTTC. This chain joins TRBV6-4 and TRBJ2-1; tentatively, D is TRBD2 (6 bases). Germline CDR1 is MRHNA and CDR2 is SNTAGT. The CDR3 length is 15 residues. Trimming left V 6 bases short and J 6 bases short, with 18 bases between.

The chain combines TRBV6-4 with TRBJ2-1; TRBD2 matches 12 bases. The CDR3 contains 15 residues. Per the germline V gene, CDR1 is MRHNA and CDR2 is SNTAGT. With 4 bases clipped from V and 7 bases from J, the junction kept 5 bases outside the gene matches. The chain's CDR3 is CASSATSGGTNEQFF. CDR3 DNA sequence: TGTGCCAGCAGTGCCACTAGCGGGGGGACGAATGAGCAGTTCTTC.

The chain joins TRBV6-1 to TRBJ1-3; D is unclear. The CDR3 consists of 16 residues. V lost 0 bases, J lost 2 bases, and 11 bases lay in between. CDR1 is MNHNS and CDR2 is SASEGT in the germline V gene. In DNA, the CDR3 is TGTGCCAGCAGTGAAGCGGCGGTGGATGCTGGAAACACCATATATTTT. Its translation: CASSEAAVDAGNTIYF.

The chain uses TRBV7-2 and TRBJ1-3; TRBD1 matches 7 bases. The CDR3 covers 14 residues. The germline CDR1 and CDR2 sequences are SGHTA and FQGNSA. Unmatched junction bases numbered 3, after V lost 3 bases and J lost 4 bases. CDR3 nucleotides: TGTGCCAGCAGCTTGACAGGGTTCGGAAACACCATATATTTT. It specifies CASSLTGFGNTIYF.

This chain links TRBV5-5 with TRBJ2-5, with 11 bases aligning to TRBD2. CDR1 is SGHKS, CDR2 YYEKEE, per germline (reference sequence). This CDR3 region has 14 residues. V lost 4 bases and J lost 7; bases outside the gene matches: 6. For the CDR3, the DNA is TGTGCCAGCAGCCCGACTAGCGGGGTAGGGACCCAGTACTTC. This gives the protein CASSPTSGVGTQYF.

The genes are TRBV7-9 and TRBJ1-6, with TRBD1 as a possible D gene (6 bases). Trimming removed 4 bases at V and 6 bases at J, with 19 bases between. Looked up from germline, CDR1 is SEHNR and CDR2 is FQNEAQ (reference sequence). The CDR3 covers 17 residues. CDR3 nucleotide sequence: TGTGCCAGCAGCTCCCTGACTCACAGGGAGGGTAATTCACCCCTCCACTTT. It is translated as CASSSLTHREGNSPLHF.

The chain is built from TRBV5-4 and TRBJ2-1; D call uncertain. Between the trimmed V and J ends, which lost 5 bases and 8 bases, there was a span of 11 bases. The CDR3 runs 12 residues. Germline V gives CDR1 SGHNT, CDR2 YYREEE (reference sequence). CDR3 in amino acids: CASRSLGYEQFF. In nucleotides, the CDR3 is TGTGCCAGCAGATCCCTCGGTTATGAGCAGTTCTTC.

CDR3 DNA: TGCGCCAGCAGCTTTGCCACAGTAGAGACCGGGGAGCTGTTTTTT. This encodes CASSFATVETGELFF. The chain combines TRBV5-1 with TRBJ2-2; D call uncertain. The V gene lost 2 bases and the J gene lost 5 bases, with 13 bases spanning the gap. This CDR3 is built from 15 residues. From germline, CDR1 is SGHRS and CDR2 YFSETQ. The full variable domain, rest sourced from reference TRBV5-1 and TRBJ2-2, is KAGVTQTPRYLIKTRGQQVTLSCSPISGHRSVSWYQQTPGQGLQFLFEYFSETQRNKGNFPGRFSGRQFSNSRSEMNVSTLELGDSALYLCASSFATVETGELFFGEGSRLTVL.

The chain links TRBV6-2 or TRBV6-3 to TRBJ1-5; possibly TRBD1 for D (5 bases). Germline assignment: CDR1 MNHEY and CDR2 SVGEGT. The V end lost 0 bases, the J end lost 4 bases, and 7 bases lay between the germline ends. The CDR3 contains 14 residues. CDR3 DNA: TGTGCCAGCAGTTACTCGCGGGGGAATCAGCCCCAGCATTTT. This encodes CASSYSRGNQPQHF.

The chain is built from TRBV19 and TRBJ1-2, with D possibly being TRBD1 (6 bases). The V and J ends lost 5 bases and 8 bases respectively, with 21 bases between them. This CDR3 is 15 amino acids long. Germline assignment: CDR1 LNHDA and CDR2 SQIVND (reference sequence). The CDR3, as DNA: TGTGCCAGTAGTTCGCCGGGACGGACCAGGGGCGGCTACACCTTC. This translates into CASSSPGRTRGGYTF.

CDR3 nucleotides: TGTGCCCGTACCCCCGGGACAGGGGGCACTGAAGCTTTCTTT. As protein: CARTPGTGGTEAFF. The J gene is TRBJ1-1, the V gene TRBV30; 11 bases match TRBD1. V trimming: 8 bases; J trimming: 4 bases; junction bases outside the gene matches: 9. CDR1 and CDR2 (germline): GTSNPN, SVGIG (reference sequence). CDR3 length equals 14 residues. The entire variable domain, with the rest obtained from reference TRBV30 and TRBJ1-1, is as follows: SQTIHQWPATLVQPVGSPLSLECTVEGTSNPNLYWYRQAAGRGLQLLFYSVGIGQISSEVPQNLSASRPQDRQFILSSKKLLLSDSGFYLCARTPGTGGTEAFFGQGTRLTVV.

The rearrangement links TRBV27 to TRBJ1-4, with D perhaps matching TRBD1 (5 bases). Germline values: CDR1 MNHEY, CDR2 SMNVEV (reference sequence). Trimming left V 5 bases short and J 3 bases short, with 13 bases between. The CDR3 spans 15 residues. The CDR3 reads CASSGLGGPNEKLFF. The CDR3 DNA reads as TGTGCCAGCAGTGGGCTGGGGGGTCCTAATGAAAAACTGTTTTTT.